This T cell receptor beta chain was obtained from a study of T cells after yellow fever vaccination. Whole-study findings and limits: Booster samples showed a return of most primary-vaccination clones (around 95% CD4, approximately 85% CD8). Although the secondary response was weaker, it peaked faster, at day 5 versus 15.

TCRdb ran MiXCR on the 5' RACE reads and lists one entry per CDR3 protein. Here the sample spans approximately 610,000 distinct CDR3 sequences, 17% being singletons. CDR1 is SGHDT and CDR2 is YYEEEE in the germline V gene. The CDR3 length is 13 residues. In this sample, this clonotype turned up a few times. Its cognate antigen is unknown. At one end, the junction sequence differs from germline, possibly due to a read error. The chain carries TRBV5-6 and TRBJ2-3; D not certain. This specimen consisted of PBMCs, obtained 5 days after the first yellow fever vaccination. This receptor was obtained from a man between 18 and 29 years old who received the YFV17D yellow fever vaccine. The CDR3 here is CASSLDEAETQYF. The DNA for the CDR3 is TGTGCCAGCAGCTTGGATGAGGCAGAGACGCAGTATTTT.